This T cell receptor (beta chain) was obtained from a study of T cell repertoires in aging, cancer and after chemotherapy. Study-wide background: The whole study produced a dataset of millions of TCR reads.

On this clonotype itself: Its antigen is not identified.

General study results and limits: The repertoire data cannot show anything about immunological memory following chemotherapy. Healthy donors lost TCR diversity with age mainly through richness, cancer patients through richness and evenness.

Rearranged V-D-J TRB sequences were amplified with a mixed TRB-A/B primer pool. TCRdb called the multiplex PCR reads again in MiXCR, with one record for every CDR3 protein. The data contain thousands of distinct CDR3 sequences, 53% of them seen just once; the ten biggest clones take up approximately 1.6%. TCR beta rearrangements were amplified from peripheral blood genomic DNA. Input material: blood. The sequence was collected from a human donor with a solid tumor.

The CDR3 DNA follows: TGTGCCAGCAGTTTGGAACCAGGGGCCTACGAGCAGTACTTC. It encodes CASSLEPGAYEQYF. J is TRBJ2-5 and V is TRBV27, with D possibly being TRBD1 (6 bases). The DNA end favors TRBJ2-7, so the J call may be wrong. CDR1 and CDR2 (germline): MNHEY, SMNVEV (reference sequence). The CDR3 covers 14 residues.